Listed here is a single T cell receptor beta chain. Antigen: not known. This record belongs to a study of CD8 T cells in Susac syndrome. After extraction with the RNeasy kit, about 0.5 to 1 ug of the RNA was reverse transcribed using random hexamers. It was immunoSEQ multiplex PCR that amplified TCR beta CDR3 across 54 Vbeta and 13 Jbeta. TCRdb reprocessed the immunoSEQ multiplex PCR reads with MiXCR, giving one entry per CDR3 protein. The sample has 2,500 to 3,000 distinct CDR3 sequences, just under 75% seen once. Germline values: CDR1 MDHEN, CDR2 SYDVKM. The V segment lost 5 bases and the J segment 0 bases; nucleotides outside the gene matches: 5. This CDR3 comprises 16 residues. Study-wide findings and caveats: Peak Susac CD8+ clonal expansion occurred in TEMRA cells and active patients.

Staining for CD27 and CD45RA delineated memory subsets for TEMRA sorting. In addition to total CD8+ cells, sorted CD8+ TEMRA cells were sequenced. The V and J genes are TRBV28 and TRBJ2-1; TRBD2 matches at 9 bases. The sequence was collected from a human donor with Susac syndrome. Source material: CD8+ TEMRA cells from PBMCs. The subset: FACS-sorted terminally differentiated effector memory CD8+ T cells re-expressing CD45RA (CD8+ TEMRA). CDR3 protein: CASSLSGSGSYNEQFF. In DNA form, the CDR3 reads TGTGCCAGCAGTCTTAGCGGGAGCGGCTCCTACAATGAGCAGTTCTTC.